One and the same sample provided the 19 T cell receptor beta chains below, sequenced in a study of T cell changes during pregnancy in multiple sclerosis. Method: immunoSEQ multiplex PCR; TCRdb's copy keeps in-frame clones and lacks some. The sample holds around 56,000 clones, roughly 94% seen once. The material was CD8+ T cells from peripheral blood mononuclear cells, obtained after pregnancy. These receptors all come from a female donor with multiple sclerosis, enrolled in a pregnancy study.

The rearrangement joins TRBV30 to TRBJ1-1, with 10 bases aligning to TRBD1. Germline V lookup: CDR1 GTSNPN, CDR2 SVGIG (reference sequence). The CDR3 is made up of 14 amino acids. The ends lost 5 bases at V and 4 bases at J; junction bases unmatched: 7. CDR3: CAWSSGTGVTEAFF. The CDR3 bases are TGTGCCTGGTCCTCCGGGACAGGGGTCACTGAAGCTTTCTTT.

The gene calls are TRBV9 and TRBJ2-3; 11 positions match TRBD2. The V gene's germline CDR1 is SGDLS and CDR2 YYNGEE. V dropped 5 bases and J dropped 3; count of bases not matched to a gene: 8. The CDR3 covers 16 residues. DNA of the CDR3: TGTGCCAGCAGGAGGGGGCTAGCGGGAGGAACAGATACGCAGTATTTT. Its protein is CASRRGLAGGTDTQYF. Supplemented by reference TRBV9 and TRBJ2-3, the full variable domain reads DSGVTQTPKHLITATGQRVTLRCSPRSGDLSVYWYQQSLDQGLQFLIQYYNGEERAKGNILERFSAQQFPDLHSELNLSSLELGDSALYFCASRRGLAGGTDTQYFGPGTRLTVL.

The chain employs TRBV13 and TRBJ2-1; 10 bases are a match to TRBD2. CDR1 and CDR2 from the germline V gene are PRHDT and FYEKMQ (reference sequence). The CDR3 has 15 amino acids. V lost 0 bases, J lost 7 bases, and 3 bases stayed unmatched. CDR3 nucleotide sequence: TGTGCCAGCAGCTTAGGGCTAGCGGGAGTAAATGAGCAGTTCTTC. This gives the protein CASSLGLAGVNEQFF.

The chain has TRBV19 and TRBJ2-7; no firm D call. Germline values: CDR1 LNHDA, CDR2 SQIVND (reference sequence). This CDR3 has 13 residues. V dropped 5 bases and J dropped 0 bases, with 8 bases sitting between them. The CDR3 sequence is CASSPHRSYEQYF. CDR3 bases: TGTGCCAGTAGTCCACACCGCTCCTACGAGCAGTACTTC. Full variable domain (remainder filled in from reference TRBV19 and TRBJ2-7): DGGITQSPKYLFRKEGQNVTLSCEQNLNHDAMYWYRQDPGQGLRLIYYSQIVNDFQKGDIAEGYSVSREKKESFPLTVTSAQKNPTAFYLCASSPHRSYEQYFGPGTRLTVT.

V is TRBV9 and J is TRBJ2-1, with 13 bases lining up with TRBD2. V lost 3 bases to trimming and J lost 2 bases; unmatched junction nucleotides: 11. Germline CDR1 SGDLS, CDR2 YYNGEE. The CDR3 sequence is 19 residues long. The CDR3 sequence is CASSERGEGLAGTYNEQFF. In DNA, the CDR3 is TGTGCCAGCAGCGAGCGGGGGGAGGGACTAGCGGGAACCTACAATGAGCAGTTCTTC. Filled out from reference TRBV9 and TRBJ2-1, the complete variable domain reads DSGVTQTPKHLITATGQRVTLRCSPRSGDLSVYWYQQSLDQGLQFLIQYYNGEERAKGNILERFSAQQFPDLHSELNLSSLELGDSALYFCASSERGEGLAGTYNEQFFGPGTRLTVL.

In this sample, this clone turned up once. This chain uses TRBV19 with TRBJ1-3; 12 bases are shared with TRBD1. Per the germline V gene, CDR1 is LNHDA and CDR2 is SQIVND (reference sequence). This CDR3 comprises 18 residues. Losses at the gene ends were 3 bases for V and 4 bases for J; bases not matched to a gene: 10. CDR3 coding DNA: TGTGCCAGTAGTATTGGGCCAATCGGGACAGGGGGCGGAAACACCATATATTTT. Its translation: CASSIGPIGTGGGNTIYF.

The gene calls are TRBV30 and TRBJ2-5; a possible D gene is TRBD1 (6 bases). The CDR3 extends over 14 amino acids. The V end was cut by 2 bases, the J end by 4 bases, with 14 bases between. Per the germline V gene, CDR1 is GTSNPN and CDR2 is SVGIG (reference sequence). CDR3 in DNA: TGTGCCTGGAGTCACAAGGGGGTTGGAGAGACCCAGTACTTC. It translates to CAWSHKGVGETQYF.

The genes are TRBV6-1 and TRBJ1-5; D not certain. Trimming removed 3 bases at V and 6 bases at J, with 12 bases between. The CDR3 is 14 residues long. Germline V gene sequence: CDR1 MNHNS, CDR2 SASEGT. In nucleotides, the CDR3 is TGTGCCAGCAGTGATCGATCCACAACTCAGCCCCAGCATTTT. Amino acid sequence: CASSDRSTTQPQHF.

V usage is TRBV27 and J usage is TRBJ2-7, with D possibly being TRBD1 (6 bases). The CDR3 consists of 13 residues. Looked up from germline, CDR1 is MNHEY and CDR2 is SMNVEV (reference sequence). The V gene lost 5 bases and the J gene lost 3 bases, with 11 bases spanning the gap. DNA of the CDR3: TGTGCCAGCAGTACGGGACACCGCTACGAGCAGTACTTC. Residues: CASSTGHRYEQYF.

V is TRBV19 and J is TRBJ2-3; 10 positions match TRBD1. V was pared by 5 bases and J by 9 bases, with 2 bases of the junction left unmatched. In germline, CDR1 is LNHDA, CDR2 SQIVND (reference sequence). The length of the CDR3 is 12 residues. The CDR3 region is CASSRQGATQYF. In DNA form, the CDR3 reads TGTGCCAGTAGTCGACAGGGGGCAACGCAGTATTTT.

V usage is TRBV5-1 and J usage is TRBJ2-1, with 10 nucleotides matching TRBD2. The CDR3 is 16 amino acids. CDR1 and CDR2 from the germline V gene are SGHRS and YFSETQ. V trimming: 0 bases; J trimming: 7 bases; junction bases outside the gene matches: 7. The CDR3 protein is CASSLGLAGAINEQFF. CDR3 DNA sequence: TGCGCCAGCAGCTTGGGCCTAGCGGGAGCAATAAATGAGCAGTTCTTC. The variable domain in full, completed from reference TRBV5-1 and TRBJ2-1, reads KAGVTQTPRYLIKTRGQQVTLSCSPISGHRSVSWYQQTPGQGLQFLFEYFSETQRNKGNFPGRFSGRQFSNSRSEMNVSTLELGDSALYLCASSLGLAGAINEQFFGPGTRLTVL.

This chain joins TRBV27 and TRBJ2-5; 7 bases align to TRBD1. Looked up from germline, CDR1 is MNHEY and CDR2 is SMNVEV (reference sequence). With V trimmed by 3 bases and J by 3 bases, 10 bases remained unmatched. The CDR3 is made up of 16 amino acids. Written as DNA, the CDR3 is TGTGCCAGCAGTTTCTCGACAGGGAGAGGCGAAGAGACCCAGTACTTC. Translating gives CASSFSTGRGEETQYF.

This chain joins TRBV4-1 and TRBJ1-3; D unresolved. Trimming cost V 4 bases and J 1 base, with 5 bases left between them. Per germline, CDR1 MGHRA and CDR2 YSYEKL. The CDR3 sequence is 13 residues long. CDR3 protein: CASSPVSGNTIYF. CDR3 bases: TGCGCCAGCAGCCCGGTTTCTGGAAACACCATATATTTT.

The gene calls are TRBV5-6 and TRBJ2-2; maybe TRBD1 (6 bases). Trimming left V 2 bases short and J 0 bases short, with 11 bases between. The CDR3 length is 16 residues. CDR1 is SGHDT, CDR2 YYEEEE, per germline. The chain's CDR3 is CASSFRTDSNTGELFF. CDR3 coding DNA: TGTGCCAGCAGCTTTCGGACAGACTCGAACACCGGGGAGCTGTTTTTT.

The V call is TRBV27, the J call TRBJ1-1; tentatively, D is TRBD1 (5 bases). Per germline, CDR1 MNHEY and CDR2 SMNVEV (reference sequence). The CDR3 runs 14 residues. Trimming removed 3 bases from V and 1 base from J, with 9 bases in between. The CDR3 here is CASSLVQGNTEAFF. CDR3 bases: TGTGCCAGCAGTTTGGTTCAGGGGAACACTGAAGCTTTCTTT.

The chain employs TRBV19 and TRBJ1-5; tentatively, D is TRBD1 (6 bases). The V gene's germline CDR1 is LNHDA and CDR2 SQIVND (reference sequence). The ends were cut back, 10 bases at V and 5 bases at J, with 15 bases in the middle. This CDR3 comprises 13 residues. The CDR3 DNA sequence: TGTGCCATCCGACAGGTAGGTGATCAGCCCCAGCATTTT. This codes for CAIRQVGDQPQHF. The full variable domain, with the rest looked up from reference TRBV19 and TRBJ1-5, is DGGITQSPKYLFRKEGQNVTLSCEQNLNHDAMYWYRQDPGQGLRLIYYSQIVNDFQKGDIAEGYSVSREKKESFPLTVTSAQKNPTAFYLCAIRQVGDQPQHFGDGTRLSIL.

The chain combines TRBV10-3 with TRBJ2-3; a possible D gene is TRBD1 (5 bases). Trimming left V 2 bases short and J 4 bases short, with 10 bases between. This CDR3 region has 14 residues. The V gene's germline CDR1 is ENHRY and CDR2 SYGVKD. In DNA, the CDR3 is TGTGCCATCAGTGAGGCAGGGTCCCCAGATACGCAGTATTTT. It is translated as CAISEAGSPDTQYF.

The chain has TRBV30 and TRBJ2-3; TRBD2 might be the D (6 bases). With 2 bases removed from V and 2 bases from J, the gap between germline ends came to 8 bases. This CDR3 has 13 residues. Germline lookup yields CDR1 GTSNPN and CDR2 SVGIG (reference sequence). The CDR3 coding sequence is TGTGCCTGGAGTCGGCGGGACACAGATACGCAGTATTTT. Its translation is CAWSRRDTDTQYF. Looking up the rest from reference TRBV30 and TRBJ2-3 gives the full variable domain: SQTIHQWPATLVQPVGSPLSLECTVEGTSNPNLYWYRQAAGRGLQLLFYSVGIGQISSEVPQNLSASRPQDRQFILSSKKLLLSDSGFYLCAWSRRDTDTQYFGPGTRLTVL.

The rearrangement joins TRBV7-9 to TRBJ2-7; a weak D match, TRBD1 (5 bases). Germline V gene data show CDR1 as SEHNR and CDR2 as FQNEAQ (reference sequence). Trimming stripped 5 bases from V and 2 bases from J, with 16 bases between. The CDR3 has 15 amino acids. CDR3 in DNA: TGTGCCAGCAGCCCCAGGGTACCCCAAACCTACGAGCAGTACTTC. Encoded protein: CASSPRVPQTYEQYF.